These 31 T cell receptor beta chains originate from one sample sequenced in a study of human T cells and chemical hapten exposure. In TCRdb, the RACE reads were re-called with MiXCR into one record per CDR3 protein. The sample has 300,000 to 400,000 distinct CDR3 sequences; 5.1% are singletons. The time point denotes: pre-sensitization, week 0. Stated treatment: therapeutic diphenylcyclopropenone sensitization with weekly scalp DPC. The source material was whole blood, sampled in connection with sensitization to the hapten diphenylcyclopropenone (DPC). These TCRs come from a woman aged 50 to 65 with alopecia areata. Some clones in this sample may be carry-over from other donors' samples.

This clonotype appeared a few times. The rearrangement joins TRBV4-2 to TRBJ2-7; TRBD2 aligns across 9 bases. The CDR3 consists of 16 residues. V was clipped by 0 bases and J by 5 bases; unmatched bases: 8. CDR1 and CDR2 from the germline V gene are LGHNA and YNFKEQ. This CDR3 is CASSQDGLAGTDEQYF. The DNA of the CDR3 is TGTGCCAGCAGCCAAGATGGGCTAGCGGGAACCGACGAGCAGTACTTC.

This clonotype was seen only a few times. The chain carries TRBV28 and TRBJ2-1; no definite D call. Germline V gene data show CDR1 as MDHEN and CDR2 as SYDVKM. The CDR3 extends over 15 amino acids. V was cut by 7 bases and J by 2 bases, with 15 bases left in between. The CDR3 protein is CASTGTSATYNEQFF. The CDR3 DNA is TGTGCCAGCACCGGTACGAGCGCCACCTACAATGAGCAGTTCTTC.

This clonotype has ten or more counts. This CDR3 is CASSLGQGIDTQYF. The CDR3, as DNA: TGTGCCAGCAGTTTAGGCCAGGGGATAGATACGCAGTATTTT. J is TRBJ2-3 and V is TRBV12-3 or TRBV12-4, with TRBD1 as a possible D gene (6 bases). Deletions cut 1 base from V and 5 bases from J, with 10 bases between. There are 14 residues in the CDR3.

In its sample, this clonotype was seen many times. The rearrangement links TRBV7-9 to TRBJ2-7; D may match TRBD1 or TRBD2 (5 bases each). The CDR3 is made up of 14 amino acids. Trimming removed 3 bases at V and 6 bases at J, with 15 bases between. The germline V gene encodes CDR1 SEHNR and CDR2 FQNEAQ (reference sequence). The CDR3 reads CASSLGPTSSEQYF. The CDR3 DNA follows: TGTGCCAGCAGCTTGGGACCGACCTCTTCCGAGCAGTACTTC.

This clonotype has only a few counts. The chain couples TRBV7-9 to TRBJ2-3, with D possibly matching TRBD2 (6 bases). CDR3 length: 15 residues. From germline, CDR1 is SEHNR and CDR2 FQNEAQ (reference sequence). The V end was cut by 5 bases, the J end by 0 bases, with 12 bases between. The CDR3 protein is CASSGGTTSTDTQYF. The CDR3 DNA reads as TGTGCCAGCAGCGGCGGGACGACTAGCACAGATACGCAGTATTTT.

This clonotype was observed a few times. The chain has TRBV6-5 and TRBJ2-7; 12 bases are a match to TRBD1. There are 17 residues in the CDR3. The V gene end was trimmed by 5 bases and the J gene end by 7 bases; junction bases not matched to a gene: 15. Germline CDR1 MNHEY, CDR2 SVGAGI. CDR3 protein: CASSRPRAGQGAGEQYF. DNA of the CDR3: TGTGCCAGCAGTAGGCCGAGGGCGGGACAGGGGGCTGGAGAGCAGTACTTC.

This clonotype showed up many times. This chain connects TRBV7-9 to TRBJ2-1; tentative D call: TRBD1 (6 bases). Germline V gene data show CDR1 as SEHNR and CDR2 as FQNEAQ (reference sequence). There are 14 residues in the CDR3. Trimming pared 6 bases from V and 9 bases from J, leaving 18 bases between. The DNA of the CDR3 is TGTGCCAGCAGAACTCCAGGGGTAGGAGGTGAGCAGTTCTTC. It yields the protein CASRTPGVGGEQFF. Full variable domain (rest looked up from reference TRBV7-9 and TRBJ2-1): DTGVSQNPRHKITKRGQNVTFRCDPISEHNRLYWYRQTLGQGPEFLTYFQNEAQLEKSRLLSDRFSAERPKGSFSTLEIQRTEQGDSAMYLCASRTPGVGGEQFFGPGTRLTVL.

The sample holds many counts of this clonotype. V usage is TRBV29-1 and J usage is TRBJ2-2, with D perhaps assigned TRBD1 or TRBD2 (5 bases each). V was trimmed by 7 bases and J by 3 bases, leaving 12 bases between them. Germline CDR1 and CDR2: SQVTM and ANQGSEA. The CDR3 length is 13 residues. The CDR3 protein is CSATLGDTGELFF. CDR3 coding DNA: TGCAGCGCCACTTTGGGGGACACCGGGGAGCTGTTTTTT.

This clonotype was detected many times. The V gene is TRBV5-1, the J gene TRBJ2-3, with TRBD1 matching 9 bases. The CDR3 covers 15 residues. From germline, CDR1 is SGHRS and CDR2 YFSETQ. The ends lost 2 bases at V and 4 bases at J; junction bases unmatched: 5. CDR3 nucleotide sequence: TGCGCCAGCAGCTTAGGGACAGGGATTCCAGATACGCAGTATTTT. Translated: CASSLGTGIPDTQYF.

This clonotype was seen at least ten times. The genes are TRBV28 and TRBJ2-1; D is perhaps TRBD1 or TRBD2 (5 bases each). Germline values: CDR1 MDHEN, CDR2 SYDVKM. The CDR3 spans 12 residues. Trimming removed 2 bases from V and 11 bases from J, with 10 bases in between. The CDR3 nucleotides are TGTGCCAGCAGTTTAGGGGGTGCCAAGCAGTTCTTC. Translating gives CASSLGGAKQFF.

This clonotype has a handful of counts. V gene TRBV5-1 combines with J gene TRBJ2-7, with TRBD1 as a possible D gene (5 bases). This CDR3 is built from 14 residues. Germline loops: CDR1 SGHRS, CDR2 YFSETQ. The V gene lost 4 bases and the J gene lost 2 bases, with 13 bases spanning the gap. The CDR3 bases are TGCGCCAGCAGCCCGGCTCAGGGCGCCTACGAGCAGTACTTC. Residues: CASSPAQGAYEQYF.

This clonotype has a handful of counts. The V call is TRBV5-6, the J call TRBJ2-7; D remains ambiguous. The V end lost 3 bases, the J end lost 1 base, and 11 bases lay between the germline ends. Germline-derived CDR1 and CDR2 are SGHDT and YYEEEE. The CDR3 loop spans 14 amino acids. The CDR3 sequence is CASSWGTASYEQYF. Written as DNA, the CDR3 is TGTGCCAGCAGCTGGGGAACAGCTTCCTACGAGCAGTACTTC.

This clonotype was seen ten or more times. This rearrangement joins TRBV9 to TRBJ1-2, with D perhaps TRBD1 (5 bases). Trimming removed 2 bases from V and 4 bases from J, with 12 bases in between. The CDR3 runs to 14 residues. Looked up from germline, CDR1 is SGDLS and CDR2 is YYNGEE. The DNA for the CDR3 is TGTGCCAGCAGCGTGGGAGGGACCCCCTATGGCTACACCTTC. Amino acids: CASSVGGTPYGYTF.

In its sample, this clonotype was seen many times. The J gene is TRBJ2-4, the V gene TRBV13; 7 bases are a match to TRBD2. CDR3 length equals 16 residues. V dropped 5 bases and J dropped 0; count of bases not matched to a gene: 7. Germline lookup yields CDR1 PRHDT and CDR2 FYEKMQ (reference sequence). The CDR3 sequence is CASSDREDLAKNIQYF. The CDR3 DNA follows: TGTGCCAGCAGCGACCGGGAGGACCTAGCCAAAAACATTCAGTACTTC.

The genes are TRBV7-4 and TRBJ1-4, with TRBD1 as a possible D gene (5 bases). Germline values: CDR1 SGHVT, CDR2 SQSDAQ. V dropped 0 bases and J dropped 3 bases, with 5 bases sitting between them. There are 14 residues in the CDR3. The CDR3 sequence: CASSLARANEKLFF. CDR3 DNA: TGTGCCAGCAGCTTAGCCAGGGCTAATGAAAAACTGTTTTTT.

Regarding this clonotype: A much larger clone is a single base away; this may be a read error. J is TRBJ1-4 and V is TRBV20-1; D unclear. Per the germline V gene, CDR1 is DFQATT and CDR2 is SNEGSKA (reference sequence). This CDR3 has 12 amino acids. V lost 5 bases and J 8 bases, leaving 12 bases between the germline ends. CDR3 sequence: CSAWGTEEKLFF. The CDR3 nucleotides read TGCAGTGCTTGGGGTACAGAGGAAAAACTGTTTTTT.

There are many counts of this clonotype. The chain combines TRBV7-9 with TRBJ2-3, with 7 nucleotides matching TRBD2. This CDR3 has 18 amino acids. V shed 3 bases and J 3 bases; nucleotides not matched to a gene: 15. Per germline, CDR1 SEHNR and CDR2 FQNEAQ (reference sequence). This CDR3 reads CASSFPAGRETVTDTQYF. The CDR3 DNA follows: TGTGCCAGCAGCTTCCCCGCTGGGCGGGAGACGGTGACAGATACGCAGTATTTT.

The chain combines TRBV28 with TRBJ2-1, with a weak D call TRBD1 (5 bases). V was pared by 4 bases and J by 2 bases, with 12 bases between. Germline V gene data show CDR1 as MDHEN and CDR2 as SYDVKM. The CDR3 contains 15 residues. CDR3 loop: CASSSRQGAYNEQFF. The CDR3, as DNA: TGTGCCAGCAGTTCCCGGCAGGGCGCCTACAATGAGCAGTTCTTC.

This chain uses TRBV24-1 with TRBJ2-1, with 9 positions matching TRBD2. Trimming removed 2 bases from V and 8 bases from J; junction bases left unmatched: 6. Germline values: CDR1 KGHDR, CDR2 SFDVKD. This CDR3 is built from 15 residues. DNA for the CDR3: TGTGCCACCAGTGATTCCGGGACTAGCAGGCATGAGCAGTTCTTC. Amino acid sequence: CATSDSGTSRHEQFF.

This clonotype occurred a few times. The V call is TRBV19, the J call TRBJ2-3, with 7 bases fitting TRBD1. This CDR3 contains 15 residues. The trim removed 5 bases at V and 0 bases at J, leaving 5 bases unmatched. The germline V gene encodes CDR1 LNHDA and CDR2 SQIVND (reference sequence). CDR3 sequence (DNA): TGTGCCAGTAGTGCCTCGACAGGGAGCACAGATACGCAGTATTTT. Protein product: CASSASTGSTDTQYF.

This clonotype appeared a few times. The chain uses TRBV11-2 and TRBJ1-1; 7 nucleotides align to TRBD1. This CDR3 contains 13 residues. Trimming removed 6 bases from V and 6 bases from J; junction bases left unmatched: 7. CDR1 SGHAT and CDR2 FQNNGV come from the germline V gene. CDR3 loop: CASRPTGEPEAFF. The CDR3 DNA reads TGTGCCAGCAGACCTACAGGGGAGCCTGAAGCTTTCTTT.

Only a few counts were recorded for this clonotype. The chain employs TRBV15 and TRBJ2-7; D ambiguous. The CDR3 totals 15 residues. Trimming shortened V by 0 bases and J by 0 bases, and 9 bases separated the two germline ends. Germline lookup yields CDR1 LNHNV and CDR2 YYDKDF (reference sequence). CDR3 DNA: TGTGCCACCAGCAGAGACAGGACGAGCTCCTACGAGCAGTACTTC. It encodes CATSRDRTSSYEQYF.

This clonotype was seen at least ten times. CDR3 loop: CASSSGQKETQYF. In DNA, the CDR3 is TGCGCCAGCAGCTCGGGACAGAAAGAGACCCAGTACTTC. The chain links TRBV5-1 to TRBJ2-5, with 7 bases identical to TRBD1. The J segment lost 3 bases and the V segment lost 3 bases, leaving 2 bases of the junction unmatched. The CDR3 is 13 amino acids. The germline gives CDR1 SGHRS, CDR2 YFSETQ.

This clonotype was seen at least ten times. The rearrangement uses TRBV13 and TRBJ1-1; D gene ambiguous. This CDR3 has 13 residues. Between the trimmed V and J ends, which lost 5 bases and 5 bases, there was a span of 12 bases. Germline loops: CDR1 PRHDT, CDR2 FYEKMQ (reference sequence). The CDR3 reads CASSTDPTTEAFF. CDR3 DNA: TGTGCCAGCAGCACAGATCCGACGACTGAAGCTTTCTTT.

There are many counts of this clonotype. The chain carries TRBV9 and TRBJ1-2, with TRBD1 as a possible D gene (5 bases). Germline V CDR1 and CDR2: SGDLS, YYNGEE. The CDR3 loop spans 14 amino acids. V lost 0 bases and J lost 6, with 12 bases in between. The CDR3, as DNA: TGTGCCAGCAGCGTAGGTCAGGGTACCCATGGCTACACCTTC. Residues: CASSVGQGTHGYTF.

This clonotype occurred many times. The chain has TRBV4-3 and TRBJ2-7, with TRBD1 matching over 8 bases. CDR1 and CDR2 from the germline V gene are LGHNA and YSLEER. V lost 0 bases, J lost 4 bases, and 5 bases stayed unmatched. The CDR3 covers 15 residues. CDR3 in DNA: TGCGCCAGCAGCCAAGAAGGGACAGGAAAATACGAGCAGTACTTC. Its translation is CASSQEGTGKYEQYF.

The V gene is TRBV4-1, the J gene TRBJ1-3; D is undetermined. This CDR3 has 15 residues. CDR1 is MGHRA, CDR2 YSYEKL, per germline. V lost 4 bases and J 0 bases, leaving 10 bases between the germline ends. CDR3 protein: CASSPTATSGNTIYF. The CDR3 nucleotides read TGCGCCAGCAGCCCGACGGCTACCTCTGGAAACACCATATATTTT.

This clonotype was picked up many times. The chain carries TRBV27 and TRBJ2-3; 8 bases are a match to TRBD2. The germline gives CDR1 MNHEY, CDR2 SMNVEV (reference sequence). The CDR3 covers 17 residues. V lost 1 base to trimming and J lost 4 bases; unmatched junction nucleotides: 10. The CDR3 bases are TGTGCCAGCAGTTTATTAGGACCGGGGGGGGCCGCAGATACGCAGTATTTT. Protein sequence: CASSLLGPGGAADTQYF.

This clonotype occurred a few times. The CDR3 nucleotides are TGTGCCAGCAGCCTACAGGGGGCTTTGTATGAAAAACTGTTTTTT. Amino acids: CASSLQGALYEKLFF. The V gene is TRBV7-9, the J gene TRBJ1-4; 9 bases match TRBD1. With V trimmed by 5 bases and J by 6 bases, 7 bases remained unmatched. Germline CDR1 is SEHNR and CDR2 is FQNEAQ (reference sequence). The CDR3 has 15 amino acids.

There are a few counts of this clonotype. V gene TRBV20-1 combines with J gene TRBJ2-2; 7 nucleotides agree with TRBD1. Germline CDR1 reads DFQATT; CDR2 reads SNEGSKA (reference sequence). With V trimmed by 0 bases and J by 5 bases, 6 bases remained unmatched. The CDR3 runs to 15 residues. The CDR3 DNA follows: TGCAGTGCTAGAGAATGGGGCAGGGGGACCGGGGAGCTGTTTTTT. Translation: CSAREWGRGTGELFF.

The chain recombines TRBV10-3 with TRBJ1-2; tentative D call: TRBD1 (5 bases). V lost 8 bases, J lost 5 bases, and 12 bases lay in between. CDR1 and CDR2 (germline): ENHRY, SYGVKD. The CDR3 length is 12 residues. CDR3 DNA: TGTGCCATCCAGGGTTCGGGGTATGGCTACACCTTC. Residues: CAIQGSGYGYTF.